The rows below give T cell receptor beta chains drawn from one sample of a study of CD8+CD57+ T cells in acquired aplastic anemia. TCRdb reanalysed the reads using MiXCR and keeps one entry per CDR3 protein. Here the sample spans about 150,000 distinct CDR3 sequences, just over 50% being singletons. Sequenced input: sorted CD4+, CD8+, or CD8+CD57+ T cells (not recorded which) from PBMCs. These receptor sequences come from a human donor with aplastic anemia. The CDR3 runs from the conserved cysteine through the conserved F or W. The D gene is left open where the match is weak. Clone size is not always given. Where it is, it says once, few, many or a class for expanded clones.

clone_size: .; v_call: TRBV7-9; d_call: TRBD1; j_call: TRBJ1-2; cdr3_aa: CASSLEQGALIVGYTF; cdr3_nt: TGTGCCAGCAGCTTAGAACAGGGGGCCCTTATTGTTGGCTACACCTTC
clone_size: .; v_call: TRBV2; d_call: .; j_call: TRBJ2-7; cdr3_aa: CACSGLGQYF; cdr3_nt: TGTGCCTGCAGTGGACTGGGGCAGTACTTC
clone_size: many; v_call: TRBV7-9; d_call: .; j_call: TRBJ1-3; cdr3_aa: CASKQDLFSGNTIYF; cdr3_nt: TGTGCCAGCAAGCAGGACCTGTTCTCTGGAAACACCATATATTTT
clone_size: many; v_call: TRBV9; d_call: TRBD1; j_call: TRBJ2-5; cdr3_aa: CASSTAEGQLRGTQYF; cdr3_nt: TGTGCCAGCAGCACCGCCGAGGGACAGCTTCGAGGGACCCAGTACTTC
clone_size: .; v_call: TRBV10-3; d_call: TRBD2; j_call: TRBJ2-7; cdr3_aa: CASSPPGLAGAVPYEQYF; cdr3_nt: TGTGCCAGCAGCCCCCCGGGACTAGCGGGGGCCGTTCCCTACGAGCAGTACTTC
clone_size: .; v_call: TRBV24-1; d_call: .; j_call: TRBJ2-2; cdr3_aa: CATSGAGANTGELFF; cdr3_nt: TGTGCCACCAGTGGGGCAGGGGCGAACACCGGGGAGCTGTTTTTT
clone_size: many; v_call: TRBV7-9; d_call: TRBD1; j_call: TRBJ1-2; cdr3_aa: CASSLQDREPYGYTF; cdr3_nt: TGTGCCAGCAGCTTGCAGGACAGGGAGCCCTATGGCTACACCTTC
clone_size: .; v_call: TRBV24-1; d_call: .; j_call: TRBJ1-5; cdr3_aa: CATSLGNQPQHF; cdr3_nt: TGTGCCACCAGTTTGGGAAATCAGCCCCAGCATTTT
clone_size: .; v_call: TRBV6-1; d_call: .; j_call: TRBJ1-6; cdr3_aa: CASPAVERQTNSPLHF; cdr3_nt: TGTGCCAGCCCCGCCGTCGAAAGACAGACGAATTCACCCCTCCACTTT
clone_size: .; v_call: TRBV19; d_call: .; j_call: TRBJ1-5; cdr3_aa: CASSITGVYSNQPQHF; cdr3_nt: TGTGCCAGTAGTATTACGGGAGTTTATAGCAATCAGCCCCAGCATTTT
clone_size: .; v_call: TRBV24-1; d_call: .; j_call: TRBJ2-7; cdr3_aa: CATSDGIRWGRDEQYF; cdr3_nt: TGTGCCACCAGTGATGGAATCCGGTGGGGCAGGGACGAGCAGTACTTC
clone_size: .; v_call: TRBV20-1; d_call: .; j_call: TRBJ1-1; cdr3_aa: CSASRVEAFF; cdr3_nt: TGCAGTGCTAGTAGGGTTGAAGCTTTCTTT
clone_size: few; v_call: TRBV10-3; d_call: TRBD1; j_call: TRBJ2-7; cdr3_aa: CAISELGQSYEQYF; cdr3_nt: TGTGCCATCAGTGAGTTGGGACAGAGTTACGAGCAGTACTTC
clone_size: .; v_call: TRBV6-2/TRBV6-3; d_call: TRBD2; j_call: TRBJ2-1; cdr3_aa: CASSYSSGASYNEQFF; cdr3_nt: TGTGCCAGCAGTTACTCGAGCGGGGCGTCCTACAATGAGCAGTTCTTC
clone_size: .; v_call: TRBV6-1; d_call: .; j_call: TRBJ2-5; cdr3_aa: CASRRRGRLETQYF; cdr3_nt: TGTGCCAGCAGACGACGAGGGCGATTGGAGACCCAGTACTTC
clone_size: .; v_call: TRBV15; d_call: .; j_call: TRBJ1-1; cdr3_aa: CATSKGQLNTEAFF; cdr3_nt: TGTGCCACCAGCAAGGGACAATTGAACACTGAAGCTTTCTTT
clone_size: .; v_call: TRBV27; d_call: TRBD1; j_call: TRBJ2-7; cdr3_aa: CASSFGTGAVYEQYF; cdr3_nt: TGTGCCAGCAGTTTTGGGACAGGGGCCGTTTACGAGCAGTACTTC
clone_size: few; v_call: TRBV10-3; d_call: TRBD2; j_call: TRBJ2-3; cdr3_aa: CAISEEDGTSGADTQYF; cdr3_nt: TGTGCCATCAGTGAAGAGGACGGGACTAGCGGGGCAGATACGCAGTATTTT
clone_size: .; v_call: TRBV19; d_call: .; j_call: TRBJ2-1; cdr3_aa: CASSAQFNEQFF; cdr3_nt: TGTGCCAGTAGTGCCCAATTTAATGAGCAGTTCTTC
clone_size: many; v_call: TRBV4-1; d_call: .; j_call: TRBJ2-1; cdr3_aa: CASSQGQTNEQFF; cdr3_nt: TGCGCCAGCAGCCAAGGCCAGACCAATGAGCAGTTCTTC
clone_size: .; v_call: TRBV6-1; d_call: TRBD1; j_call: TRBJ1-1; cdr3_aa: CASSGIQGALDTEAFF; cdr3_nt: TGTGCCAGCAGTGGCATACAGGGGGCGTTGGACACTGAAGCTTTCTTT
clone_size: many; v_call: TRBV10-2; d_call: .; j_call: TRBJ1-2; cdr3_aa: CASSDFTGSNYGYTF; cdr3_nt: TGCGCCAGCAGTGACTTCACAGGGTCCAACTATGGCTACACCTTC
clone_size: .; v_call: TRBV4-2; d_call: TRBD1; j_call: TRBJ1-2; cdr3_aa: CASSQVGQGDYGYTF; cdr3_nt: TGTGCCAGCAGCCAGGTGGGACAGGGAGACTATGGCTACACCTTC